The 27 T cell receptor beta chains in this list originate from one sample, sequenced in a study of chronic HIV infection and antiretroviral therapy. TCRdb recomputed calls from the 5' RACE reads with MiXCR, one row per CDR3 protein. The sample lists over 40,000 distinct CDR3 sequences, about a fifth occurring once. The sample taken for sequencing was peripheral blood. Source of these receptors: an adult who had HIV and had not received antiretroviral therapy, or was an uninfected healthy control (not recorded which).

This chain joins TRBV30 and TRBJ1-2; TRBD1 aligns across 8 bases. CDR1 and CDR2 (germline): GTSNPN, SVGIG (reference sequence). This CDR3 contains 14 residues. V dropped 2 bases and J dropped 7; count of bases not matched to a gene: 9. The CDR3 nucleotides are TGTGCCTGGAGTCGAGGACAGGGAGAGCGTGGCTACACCTTC. It specifies CAWSRGQGERGYTF.

The chain is built from TRBV28 and TRBJ2-7; D remains ambiguous. The CDR3 covers 11 residues. Between the trimmed V and J ends, which lost 5 bases and 3 bases, there was a span of 5 bases. Germline CDR1 reads MDHEN; CDR2 reads SYDVKM. The CDR3 region is CASSDIYEQYF. In DNA form, the CDR3 reads TGTGCCAGCAGTGATATCTACGAGCAGTACTTC. The complete variable domain, with remaining parts taken from reference TRBV28 and TRBJ2-7, reads DVKVTQSSRYLVKRTGEKVFLECVQDMDHENMFWYRQDPGLGLRLIYFSYDVKMKEKGDIPEGYSVSREKKERFSLILESASTNQTSMYLCASSDIYEQYFGPGTRLTVT.

The chain couples TRBV28 to TRBJ2-7; 7 bases agree with TRBD2. The CDR3 is 13 residues long. CDR1 is MDHEN, CDR2 SYDVKM, per germline. Trimming cost V 10 bases and J 4 bases; bases outside gene matches: 10. The CDR3 region has the DNA TGTGCCACCATGAGCGGGATGGGGTACGAGCAGTACTTC. Amino acids: CATMSGMGYEQYF.

The chain employs TRBV19 and TRBJ2-1; D is uncertain. CDR3 length: 12 residues. Trimming stripped 2 bases from V and 9 bases from J, with 8 bases between. From germline, CDR1 is LNHDA and CDR2 SQIVND (reference sequence). CDR3 protein: CASSIQLAEQFF. CDR3 nucleotide sequence: TGTGCCAGTAGTATACAGTTGGCTGAGCAGTTCTTC.

V gene TRBV28 combines with J gene TRBJ1-6, with D hard to call. Germline V CDR1 and CDR2: MDHEN, SYDVKM. Trimming left V 10 bases short and J 3 bases short, with 13 bases between. CDR3 length equals 14 residues. The CDR3 reads CATRGGNYNSPLHF. The CDR3 DNA reads as TGTGCCACCCGGGGAGGCAACTATAATTCACCCCTCCACTTT.

Only a few counts were recorded for this clonotype. J is TRBJ2-3 and V is TRBV11-2, with 8 bases fitting TRBD2. Unmatched junction bases numbered 10, after V lost 7 bases and J lost 1 base. CDR1 and CDR2 (germline): SGHAT, FQNNGV. The CDR3 runs 16 residues. Here the CDR3 reads CASTLVAGTRTDTQYF. The CDR3 DNA follows: TGTGCCAGCACGTTGGTAGCGGGAACCCGCACAGATACGCAGTATTTT.

In this sample, this clonotype turned up a few times. V and J are TRBV28 and TRBJ1-4; D may be TRBD1 (6 bases). V was pared by 3 bases and J by 7 bases, with 12 bases between. This CDR3 contains 14 residues. From germline, CDR1 is MDHEN and CDR2 SYDVKM. CDR3 DNA sequence: TGTGCCAGCAGTTTTTTCTCCAGGGGTGAAAAACTGTTTTTT. It translates to CASSFFSRGEKLFF.

J is TRBJ1-3 and V is TRBV30; 7 bases fit TRBD1. Looked up from germline, CDR1 is GTSNPN and CDR2 is SVGIG (reference sequence). With 4 bases clipped from V and 4 bases from J, the junction kept 10 bases outside the gene matches. The CDR3 covers 15 residues. CDR3 DNA: TGTGCCTGGAACGGACAGGCGTGGAAAGGAAACACCATATATTTT. Residues: CAWNGQAWKGNTIYF. The full variable domain, with the rest looked up from reference TRBV30 and TRBJ1-3, is SQTIHQWPATLVQPVGSPLSLECTVEGTSNPNLYWYRQAAGRGLQLLFYSVGIGQISSEVPQNLSASRPQDRQFILSSKKLLLSDSGFYLCAWNGQAWKGNTIYFGEGSWLTVV.

In DNA, the CDR3 is TGTGCCAGCACCAAGGGGGCCCTAGCCAAAAACATTCAGTACTTC. It encodes CASTKGALAKNIQYF. The chain links TRBV28 to TRBJ2-4; the match to TRBD1 covers 7 bases. Germline V gives CDR1 MDHEN, CDR2 SYDVKM. Trimming cost V 7 bases and J 0 bases; bases outside gene matches: 6. CDR3 size: 15 residues.

This clonotype was found a few times. The chain is built from TRBV20-1 and TRBJ2-2; D possibly corresponds to TRBD1 (6 bases). The CDR3 has 13 amino acids. Trimming took off 5 bases at V and 2 bases at J, with 9 bases between the two ends. From germline, CDR1 is DFQATT and CDR2 SNEGSKA (reference sequence). The CDR3 here is CSARQVNTGELFF. For the CDR3, the DNA is TGCAGTGCTCGACAGGTTAACACCGGGGAGCTGTTTTTT.

This clonotype was recorded a few times. The CDR3 DNA sequence: TGTGCCAGCAGCCGCCCAGGGAGGGCATGGACTGAAGCTTTCTTT. Translation gives CASSRPGRAWTEAFF. The V and J genes are TRBV28 and TRBJ1-1, with D possibly matching TRBD1 (5 bases). Germline V gives CDR1 MDHEN, CDR2 SYDVKM. Trimming removed 6 bases from V and 5 bases from J, with 19 bases in between. This CDR3 is built from 15 residues.

The rearrangement joins TRBV28 to TRBJ2-3; 11 nucleotides align to TRBD2. Trimming at V came to 0 bases and at J to 3 bases, leaving 2 bases not matched to a gene. The CDR3 is 16 amino acids. In germline, CDR1 is MDHEN, CDR2 SYDVKM. The CDR3 loop reads CASSLWASGRTDTQYF. The CDR3 nucleotides read TGTGCCAGCAGTTTATGGGCTAGCGGGAGGACAGATACGCAGTATTTT. Complete variable domain (other parts from reference TRBV28 and TRBJ2-3): DVKVTQSSRYLVKRTGEKVFLECVQDMDHENMFWYRQDPGLGLRLIYFSYDVKMKEKGDIPEGYSVSREKKERFSLILESASTNQTSMYLCASSLWASGRTDTQYFGPGTRLTVL.

This clonotype came up a few times. At one boundary the junction diverges from the germline segment, which might be a read error. This chain links TRBV27 with TRBJ2-7, with D possibly matching TRBD2 (6 bases). Germline CDR1 reads MNHEY; CDR2 reads SMNVEV (reference sequence). The CDR3 totals 13 residues. CDR3 coding DNA: TGTGCCACCAGTATTGGTAGCGGACCCCGGCGGTACTTC. Translating it yields CATSIGSGPRRYF.

The rearrangement uses TRBV6-1 and TRBJ1-2; D gene unclear. The CDR3 runs to 14 residues. The ends were cut back, 4 bases at V and 4 bases at J, with 13 bases in the middle. Germline V gene data show CDR1 as MNHNS and CDR2 as SASEGT. CDR3 amino acids: CASSAGAGVYGYTF. The CDR3 bases are TGTGCCAGCAGTGCAGGCGCGGGCGTCTATGGCTACACCTTC.

The table lists this clonotype with a few counts. This chain uses TRBV10-2 with TRBJ1-2; 9 bases match TRBD1. Germline V gene sequence: CDR1 WSHSY, CDR2 SAAADI. The V gene end was trimmed by 9 bases and the J gene end by 5 bases; junction bases not matched to a gene: 10. The CDR3 sequence is 14 residues long. The CDR3 nucleotides are TGCGCCAGGCCGGACGGGACAGGGACGTATGGCTACACCTTC. This encodes CARPDGTGTYGYTF.

This chain uses TRBV15 with TRBJ2-7, with D perhaps matching TRBD1 or TRBD2 (6 bases each). V gave up 1 base and J gave up 5 bases, with 12 bases separating them. The CDR3 consists of 14 residues. CDR1 and CDR2 from the germline V gene are LNHNV and YYDKDF (reference sequence). The CDR3 here is CATSRGGDIHEQYF. The DNA of the CDR3 is TGTGCCACCAGCAGAGGGGGGGACATCCACGAGCAGTACTTC. Complete variable domain (other parts from reference TRBV15 and TRBJ2-7): DAMVIQNPRYQVTQFGKPVTLSCSQTLNHNVMYWYQQKSSQAPKLLFHYYDKDFNNEADTPDNFQSRRPNTSFCFLDIRSPGLGDTAMYLCATSRGGDIHEQYFGPGTRLTVT.

The chain has TRBV4-1 and TRBJ2-7, with D perhaps matching TRBD1 (5 bases). Per germline, CDR1 MGHRA and CDR2 YSYEKL. Trimming cost V 2 bases and J 2 bases, with 7 bases left between them. This CDR3 comprises 13 residues. The CDR3 loop is CASSQPGTYEQYF. CDR3 sequence (DNA): TGCGCCAGCAGCCAACCAGGGACCTACGAGCAGTACTTC.

This clonotype was observed a few times. The CDR3 sequence: CASSPALNTEAFF. The CDR3 DNA is TGTGCCAGCAGCCCCGCGCTGAACACTGAAGCTTTCTTT. This chain uses TRBV11-2 with TRBJ1-1; D gene uncertain. CDR3 length equals 13 residues. Germline CDR1 reads SGHAT; CDR2 reads FQNNGV. With 5 bases removed from V and 0 bases from J, the gap between germline ends came to 7 bases.

The table lists this clonotype with a few counts. V usage is TRBV7-9 and J usage is TRBJ2-7; TRBD1 matches at 9 bases. CDR3 length equals 15 residues. The ends lost 4 bases at V and 0 bases at J; junction bases unmatched: 4. Germline V gene lookup returns CDR1 SEHNR and CDR2 FQNEAQ (reference sequence). CDR3 in amino acids: CASSSGQGFSYEQYF. In nucleotides, the CDR3 is TGTGCCAGCAGCTCGGGACAGGGTTTCTCCTACGAGCAGTACTTC.

The chain has TRBV28 and TRBJ1-2, with a weak D call TRBD1 (6 bases). There are 14 residues in the CDR3. In germline, CDR1 is MDHEN, CDR2 SYDVKM. Trimming shortened V by 4 bases and J by 0 bases, and 9 bases separated the two germline ends. CDR3 bases: TGTGCCAGCAGTTGGACAGTCACTAACTATGGCTACACCTTC. Protein sequence: CASSWTVTNYGYTF.

The V and J genes are TRBV20-1 and TRBJ1-4; 8 nucleotides agree with TRBD1. CDR1 and CDR2 (germline): DFQATT, SNEGSKA (reference sequence). This CDR3 region has 14 residues. The V segment lost 4 bases and the J segment 7 bases; nucleotides outside the gene matches: 8. DNA for the CDR3: TGCAGTGCTACAGCAGGGGGCGCGTCTGAAAAACTGTTTTTT. Residues: CSATAGGASEKLFF.

This clonotype was counted only a few times. The V gene is TRBV28, the J gene TRBJ2-3; TRBD1 might be the D (6 bases). V lost 2 bases to trimming and J lost 2 bases, with 11 bases between them. CDR3 length: 15 residues. In germline, CDR1 is MDHEN, CDR2 SYDVKM. CDR3 nucleotides: TGTGCCAGCAGTTTAGGGGACATGCCCACAGATACGCAGTATTTT. The encoded protein is CASSLGDMPTDTQYF.

The chain combines TRBV6-5 with TRBJ2-4; maybe TRBD1 (5 bases). Germline CDR1 and CDR2: MNHEY and SVGAGI. Deletions cut 0 bases from V and 0 bases from J, with 9 bases between. CDR3 size: 16 residues. This CDR3 is CASSYSRALAKNIQYF. CDR3 DNA: TGTGCCAGCAGTTACTCCAGGGCCCTAGCCAAAAACATTCAGTACTTC.

This clonotype was counted only a few times. The V and J genes are TRBV25-1 and TRBJ2-7; D not certain. The CDR3 loop spans 14 amino acids. V shed 4 bases and J shed 3 bases, with 13 bases lying between them. In germline, CDR1 is MGHDK, CDR2 SYGVNS. The CDR3 nucleotides are TGTGCCAGCAGTGCATCGGGCCTGCTCTACGAGCAGTACTTC. Protein product: CASSASGLLYEQYF.

The chain has TRBV7-3 and TRBJ2-2; 8 nucleotides line up with TRBD2. V shed 5 bases and J 3 bases; nucleotides not matched to a gene: 8. The germline V gene encodes CDR1 SGHTA and CDR2 FQGTGA. The CDR3 loop spans 16 amino acids. CDR3 protein: CASSRAGVSYTGELFF. Written as DNA, the CDR3 is TGTGCCAGCAGCCGAGCGGGGGTCTCTTACACCGGGGAGCTGTTTTTT.

This chain connects TRBV28 to TRBJ1-5, with a tentative D call TRBD1 (5 bases). This CDR3 has 16 amino acids. The germline V and J ends were trimmed by 4 bases and 1 base, with 14 bases remaining between them. Germline CDR1 is MDHEN and CDR2 is SYDVKM. The CDR3 region is CASSSSEGRSNQPQHF. The CDR3 region has the DNA TGTGCCAGCAGTTCATCGGAGGGACGGAGCAATCAGCCCCAGCATTTT.

The chain couples TRBV11-2 to TRBJ2-1; 8 bases map to TRBD1. Germline V gives CDR1 SGHAT, CDR2 FQNNGV. J was trimmed by 9 bases and V by 5 bases; bases with no gene match: 18. The CDR3 contains 17 residues. CDR3 amino acids: CASSAFPHRAGGFEQFF. The CDR3 DNA reads TGTGCCAGCAGCGCATTCCCCCACAGGGCAGGGGGCTTTGAGCAGTTCTTC.